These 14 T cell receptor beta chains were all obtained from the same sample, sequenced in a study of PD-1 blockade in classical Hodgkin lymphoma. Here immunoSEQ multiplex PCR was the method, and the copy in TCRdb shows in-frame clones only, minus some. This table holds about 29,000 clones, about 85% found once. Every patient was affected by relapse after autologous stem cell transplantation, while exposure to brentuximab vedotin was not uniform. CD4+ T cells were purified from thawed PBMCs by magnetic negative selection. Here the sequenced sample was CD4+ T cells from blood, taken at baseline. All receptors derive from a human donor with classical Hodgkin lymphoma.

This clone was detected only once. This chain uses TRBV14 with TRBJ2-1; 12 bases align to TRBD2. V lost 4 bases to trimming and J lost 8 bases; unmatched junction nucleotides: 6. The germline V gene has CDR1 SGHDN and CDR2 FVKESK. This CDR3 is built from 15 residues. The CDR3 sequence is CASSLGLAGMYEQFF. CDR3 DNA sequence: TGTGCCAGCAGCCTTGGACTAGCGGGAATGTATGAGCAGTTCTTC.

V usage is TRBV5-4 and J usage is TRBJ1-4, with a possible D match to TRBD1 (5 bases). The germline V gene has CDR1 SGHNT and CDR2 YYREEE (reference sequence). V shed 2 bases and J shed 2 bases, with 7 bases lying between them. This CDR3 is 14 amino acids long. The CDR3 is CASSLQATNEKLFF. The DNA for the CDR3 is TGTGCCAGCAGCTTACAGGCGACTAATGAAAAACTGTTTTTT.

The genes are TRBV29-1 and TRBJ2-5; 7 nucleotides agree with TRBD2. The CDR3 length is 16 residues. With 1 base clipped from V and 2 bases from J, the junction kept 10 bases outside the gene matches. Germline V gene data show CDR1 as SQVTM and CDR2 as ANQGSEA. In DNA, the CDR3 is TGCAGCGTTGAAGGATTCGTCGCGGGGGAACAAGAGACCCAGTACTTC. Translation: CSVEGFVAGEQETQYF.

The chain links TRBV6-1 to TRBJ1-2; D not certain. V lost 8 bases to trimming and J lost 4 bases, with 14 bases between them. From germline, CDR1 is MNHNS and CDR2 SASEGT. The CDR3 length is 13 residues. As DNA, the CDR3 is TGTGCCAGCTGTCTGGTACAGATCTATGGCTACACCTTC. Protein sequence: CASCLVQIYGYTF.

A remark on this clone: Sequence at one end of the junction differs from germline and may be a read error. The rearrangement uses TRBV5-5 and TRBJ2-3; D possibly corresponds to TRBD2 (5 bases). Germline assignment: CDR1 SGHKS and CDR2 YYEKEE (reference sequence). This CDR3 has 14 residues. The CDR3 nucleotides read TGTGCCAGCAGATTGGAACTAGTCACAGATACGCAGTATTTT. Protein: CASRLELVTDTQYF.

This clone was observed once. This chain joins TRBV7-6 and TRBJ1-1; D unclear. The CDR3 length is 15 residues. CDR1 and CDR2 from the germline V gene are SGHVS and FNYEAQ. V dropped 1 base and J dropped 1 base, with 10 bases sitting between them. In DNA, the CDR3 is TGTGCCAGCAGCTTAGACGGCCTCTCGAACACTGAAGCTTTCTTT. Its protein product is CASSLDGLSNTEAFF.

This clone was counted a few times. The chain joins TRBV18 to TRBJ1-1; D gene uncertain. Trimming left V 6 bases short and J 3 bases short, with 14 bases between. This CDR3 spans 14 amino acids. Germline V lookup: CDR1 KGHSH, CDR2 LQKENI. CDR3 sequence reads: CASSYSVADTEAFF. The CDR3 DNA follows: TGTGCCAGCTCCTACAGCGTGGCGGACACTGAAGCTTTCTTT.

CDR3: CASSPVLGNTEAFF. Here the CDR3 DNA reads TGTGCCAGCTCACCAGTTTTAGGGAACACTGAAGCTTTCTTT. The J gene is TRBJ1-1, the V gene TRBV18; D uncertain. Germline V lookup: CDR1 KGHSH, CDR2 LQKENI. The V end was cut by 2 bases, the J end by 1 base, with 8 bases between. This CDR3 contains 14 residues.

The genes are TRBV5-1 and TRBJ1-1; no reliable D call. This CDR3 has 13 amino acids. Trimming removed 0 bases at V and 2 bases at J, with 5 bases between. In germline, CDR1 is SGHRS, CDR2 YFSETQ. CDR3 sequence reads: CASSLVPNTEAFF. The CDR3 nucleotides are TGCGCCAGCAGCTTGGTTCCAAACACTGAAGCTTTCTTT.

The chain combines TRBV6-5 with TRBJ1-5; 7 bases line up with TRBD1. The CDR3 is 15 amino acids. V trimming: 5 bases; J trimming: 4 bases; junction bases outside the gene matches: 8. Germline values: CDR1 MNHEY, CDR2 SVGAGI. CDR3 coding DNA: TGTGCCAGCAGTACCGACAGGGTAGGGAATCAGCCCCAGCATTTT. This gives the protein CASSTDRVGNQPQHF.

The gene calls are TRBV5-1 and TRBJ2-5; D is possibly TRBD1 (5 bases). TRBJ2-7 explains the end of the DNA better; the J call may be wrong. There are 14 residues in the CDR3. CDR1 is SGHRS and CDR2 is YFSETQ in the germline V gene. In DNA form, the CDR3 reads TGCGCCAGCAGCTTGGCGGTACAGGCCTACGAGCAGTACTTC. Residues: CASSLAVQAYEQYF.

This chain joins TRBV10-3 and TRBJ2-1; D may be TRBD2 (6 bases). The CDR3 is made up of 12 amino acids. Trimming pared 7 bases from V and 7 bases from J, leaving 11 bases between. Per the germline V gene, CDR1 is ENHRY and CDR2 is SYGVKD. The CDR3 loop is CAIKTSFNEQFF. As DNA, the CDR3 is TGTGCCATCAAGACTAGTTTTAATGAGCAGTTCTTC.

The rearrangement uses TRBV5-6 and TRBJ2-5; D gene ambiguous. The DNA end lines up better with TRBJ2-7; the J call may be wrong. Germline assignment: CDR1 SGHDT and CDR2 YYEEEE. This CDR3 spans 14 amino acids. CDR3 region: CASSPGMVDYEQYF. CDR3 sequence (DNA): TGTGCCAGCAGCCCCGGTATGGTGGATTACGAGCAGTACTTC.

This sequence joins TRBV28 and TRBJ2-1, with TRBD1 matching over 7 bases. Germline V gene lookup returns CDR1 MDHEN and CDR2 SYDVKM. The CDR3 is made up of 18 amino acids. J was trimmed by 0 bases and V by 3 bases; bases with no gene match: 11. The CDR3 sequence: CASSFLEGGRSSYNEQFF. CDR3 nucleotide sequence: TGTGCCAGCAGTTTTCTGGAAGGGGGCCGGAGCTCCTACAATGAGCAGTTCTTC.